The T cell receptor (beta chain) under discussion was sequenced for a study of T cell repertoires in cytomegalovirus infection. J gave up 2 bases and V 1 base, and 4 bases lay outside the gene matches. The CDR3 extends over 15 amino acids. CDR1 is SGHVS and CDR2 is FQNEAQ in the germline V gene. General study findings and limits: Clonotypes of TCR beta that were HLA-C-restricted and CMV-specific dominated the ex vivo response. Carriage of CMV together with the relevant HLA was identifiable through cumulative public TCR beta family frequency.

This clonotype was counted at least ten times. Its antigen is currently unknown. TCRdb reanalysed the reads using MiXCR and keeps one entry per CDR3 protein. This table holds hundreds of thousands of distinct CDR3 sequences, roughly a third found once. This TCR derives from a human donor in good health (CMV status not recorded). Some clones in this sample may be carry-over from other donors' samples. Sequencing was performed on cultured PBMCs, taken from culture after CMV antigen stimulation. This chain joins TRBV7-8 and TRBJ2-7, with 8 bases identical to TRBD1. The CDR3 coding sequence is TGTGCCAGCAGCTTAGATCCGACAGGGGCCTACGAGCAGTACTTC. Its protein is CASSLDPTGAYEQYF.